Listed below are T cell receptor beta chains from one sample, sequenced in a study of blood T cell repertoires in COVID-19. Generated by immunoSEQ multiplex PCR, the TCRdb table keeps only in-frame clones and is missing some. Seen here are more than 25,000 clones, about 94% observed once, and the top ten hold under 4.5%. The sequenced material came from peripheral blood. The source of these receptors is a human donor with active COVID-19. The donor label of this sample is uncertain. Each CDR3 is given with its conserved first and last residue. D genes are given only for firm matches. Not all rows give a size; the values are once, few, many and, for expanded clones, a class.

>TRBJ2-1|TRBV5-1|TRBD2|NA
TGCGCCAGCAGCTTGGCCATCGGTAGCGGGACTGAGCAGTTCTTC
CASSLAIGSGTEQFF
>TRBJ2-2|TRBV24-1|TRBD2|NA
TGTGCCACCAGTGATTTGCGTCCTTCAGGGCGGGAGGATTTCACCGGGGAGCTGTTTTTT
CATSDLRPSGREDFTGELFF
>TRBJ2-3|TRBV6-2/TRBV6-3|TRBD1|NA
TGTGCCAGCAGTTACTCTGAGGCGGACAGGCCCACAGATACGCAGTATTTT
CASSYSEADRPTDTQYF
>TRBJ2-1|TRBV11-2|NA|NA
TGTGCCAGCAGCTTAGAGGAGCGGAGCTCCTACAATGAGCAGTTCTTC
CASSLEERSSYNEQFF
>TRBJ2-7|TRBV4-1|TRBD1|NA
TGCGCCAGCAGCCAACGACAGGGCGAGCAGTACTTC
CASSQRQGEQYF
>TRBJ2-1|TRBV3-1/TRBV3-2|TRBD1|NA
TGTGCCAGCGGGACAGGTAACCATGAGCAGTTCTTC
CASGTGNHEQFF
>TRBJ2-3|TRBV18|TRBD1|NA
TGTGCCAGCAGAGACAGGGGGCGCGGGGCAGATACGCAGTATTTT
CASRDRGRGADTQYF
>TRBJ1-1|TRBV19|NA|NA
TGTGCCAGTAGTATATTGGGAACAGGGCGGTCGAACACTGAAGCTTTCTTT
CASSILGTGRSNTEAFF
>TRBJ1-2|TRBV9|NA|NA
TGTGCCAGCAGCGTAGGTGGGGCTGAGTATGGCTACACCTTC
CASSVGGAEYGYTF
>TRBJ2-1|TRBV19|TRBD2|NA
TGTGCCAGTAGCTCCCCCCCCCTAGCGGGCTCCTACAATGAGCAGTTCTTC
CASSSPPLAGSYNEQFF
>TRBJ2-7|TRBV5-4|TRBD1|once
TGTGCCAGCAGCTTTGGGGGAGGACAGGGAAGCTACGAGCAGTACTTC
CASSFGGGQGSYEQYF
>TRBJ2-5|TRBV30|NA|NA
TGTGCCTGGGGAAAAAGATTCACAGTGGCGGGGGAGACCCAGTACTTC
CAWGKRFTVAGETQYF
>TRBJ2-7|TRBV6-2/TRBV6-3|NA|once
TGTGCCAGCAGCTCCGACAGAGCCTATTCCTACGAGCAGTACTTC
CASSSDRAYSYEQYF
>TRBJ1-1|TRBV12-5|NA|NA
TGTGCTAGTGCTCGGACCTGGGAGGACACTGAAGCTTTCTTT
CASARTWEDTEAFF
>TRBJ2-7|TRBV14|NA|NA
TGTGCCAGCAGCCTGGGCAGGGTAGAGCAGTACTTC
CASSLGRVEQYF
>TRBJ1-5|TRBV4-2|NA|few
TGTGCCAGCAGCCAAGGGACTGGGGATCAGCCCCAGCATTTT
CASSQGTGDQPQHF
>TRBJ2-7|TRBV9|TRBD2|NA
TGTGCCAGCAGCGTAGGAGGACTAGCGGGGGACGAGCAGTACTTC
CASSVGGLAGDEQYF
>TRBJ1-2|TRBV6-6|TRBD1|NA
TGTGCCAGCAACAGGGGGGAAGCTAACTATGGCTACACCTTC
CASNRGEANYGYTF
>TRBJ1-1|TRBV10-3|TRBD1|NA
TGTGCCATCAGGGGACAGGGGGTGGGGACTGAAGCTTTCTTT
CAIRGQGVGTEAFF
>TRBJ2-1|TRBV5-1|TRBD2|NA
TGCGCCAGCAGCTCCGGACTAGCGGGGGTGTTTAATGAGCAGTTCTTC
CASSSGLAGVFNEQFF
>TRBJ2-1|TRBV7-9|NA|NA
TGTGCCAGCAGCTTATTAGCCACCTACAATGAGCAGTTCTTC
CASSLLATYNEQFF
>TRBJ2-7|TRBV27|NA|NA
TGTGCCAGCAGTAGGGGGGGACAGGATAACTACGAGCAGTACTTC
CASSRGGQDNYEQYF
>TRBJ1-1|TRBV5-1|NA|NA
TGCGCCAGCAGCTTGGCCGAGGCCGGATCGAACACTGAAGCTTTCTTT
CASSLAEAGSNTEAFF
>TRBJ2-7|TRBV11-2|TRBD2|NA
TGTGCCAGCAGCTCAGCGGGAGGCCGGGCCTACGAGCAGTACTTC
CASSSAGGRAYEQYF
>TRBJ1-1|TRBV6-4|NA|NA
TGTGCCAGCAGTGACGATGGGGGGGTGGACACTGAAGCTTTCTTT
CASSDDGGVDTEAFF
>TRBJ1-5|TRBV6-5|NA|NA
TGTGCCACCCGGCCGGGGAGCAATCAGCCCCAGCATTTT
CATRPGSNQPQHF
>TRBJ2-3|TRBV5-1|NA|NA
TGCGCCAGCAGCTTGGATGGGACTGTCACAGATACGCAGTATTTT
CASSLDGTVTDTQYF
>TRBJ2-1|TRBV15|NA|NA
TGTGCCACCAGCAGTGAAAAACTAGTCCCTGAGCAGTTCTTC
CATSSEKLVPEQFF
>TRBJ2-7|TRBV2|TRBD1|NA
TGTGCCAGCAAAACGGACAGGCTCGGGGTCTACGAGCAGTACTTC
CASKTDRLGVYEQYF
>TRBJ2-1|TRBV5-5|TRBD2|NA
TGTGCCAGCAGCTGGAGCGGGGGGACTTACAATGAGCAGTTCTTC
CASSWSGGTYNEQFF
>TRBJ2-1|TRBV7-8|NA|NA
TGTGCCAGCAGCTTAACAACAGGAAAGCCCCATGGGAACAATGAGCAGTTCTTC
CASSLTTGKPHGNNEQFF
>TRBJ2-5|TRBV28|NA|NA
TGTGCCAGCAGTTTTTCCCGACTGGAAGAGACCCAGTACTTC
CASSFSRLEETQYF
>TRBJ1-4|TRBV28|NA|NA
TGTGCCAGCAGATCAATACAGGGCGCTAATTATGAAAAACTGTTTTTT
CASRSIQGANYEKLFF
>TRBJ2-1|TRBV7-2|NA|NA
TGTGCCAGCAGCTTTGACCCAGGGTCCGGGCAGTTCTTC
CASSFDPGSGQFF
>TRBJ2-1|TRBV5-8|TRBD1|NA
TGTGCCAGCAGCTTGGCCCGGGACAGGGGCTACAATGAGCAGTTCTTC
CASSLARDRGYNEQFF
>TRBJ2-5|TRBV24-1|TRBD1|NA
TGTGCCACCAGTGATTTGGGACAGGGGCGAGAGACCCAGTACTTC
CATSDLGQGRETQYF
>TRBJ2-2|TRBV5-4|TRBD1|once
TGTGCCAGTAGCTTATTGACAGGGGTGAACACCGGGGAGCTGTTTTTT
CASSLLTGVNTGELFF
>TRBJ2-6|TRBV13|TRBD1|once
TGTGCCAGCAGCTTGGGACAGGCGAGCTCTGGGGCCAACGTCCTGACTTTC
CASSLGQASSGANVLTF
>TRBJ1-1|TRBV3-1/TRBV3-2|NA|NA
TGTGCCAGCAGCCAAGAGGTCAGGGGCACTGAAGCTTTCTTT
CASSQEVRGTEAFF
>TRBJ1-5|TRBV4-1|TRBD1|NA
TGCGCCAGCAGCCAAGAGGCCGCGGCCACAGGGGGTCAGCCCCAGCATTTT
CASSQEAAATGGQPQHF
>TRBJ1-2|TRBV7-2|NA|NA
TGTGCCAGCAGCCTAGGTCGCAGTCACTATGGCTACACCTTC
CASSLGRSHYGYTF
>TRBJ1-4|TRBV7-9|NA|NA
TGTGCCAGCAGCCTCCTGGGGGAGGGTAATGAAAAACTGTTTTTT
CASSLLGEGNEKLFF
>TRBJ1-1|TRBV14|NA|NA
TGTGCCAGCAGCCCGACGACAGCGACGAACACTGAAGCTTTCTTT
CASSPTTATNTEAFF
>TRBJ1-2|TRBV4-1|NA|few
TGCGCCAGCCTCGGGCAGGGCATGGGCTACACCTTC
CASLGQGMGYTF
>TRBJ2-7|TRBV11-2|NA|NA
TGTGCCAGCAGCTTAGAGAGGACTCGGGAGCAGTACTTC
CASSLERTREQYF
>TRBJ2-1|TRBV29-1|NA|NA
TGCAGCGTAGGCGAGCGGCAGGGGTTCGATGAGCAGTTCTTC
CSVGERQGFDEQFF
>TRBJ2-2|TRBV11-2|TRBD1|NA
TGTGCCAGCAGCCGACCGGACAGGGGGCGCAACACCGGGGAGCTGTTTTTT
CASSRPDRGRNTGELFF
>TRBJ1-1|TRBV12-5|NA|NA
TGTGCTAGTGGTTTGGGACTTAAAAACTCCAGCGTAATGAACACTGAAGCTTTCTTT
CASGLGLKNSSVMNTEAFF
>TRBJ2-3|TRBV9|NA|NA
TGTGCCAGCAGCGGTACCGGGAGAGAAGGAGATACGCAGTATTTT
CASSGTGREGDTQYF
>TRBJ1-2|TRBV19|TRBD1|once
TGTGCCAGTAGCCTGGACAGGGTAGATGGCTACACCTTC
CASSLDRVDGYTF
>TRBJ1-3|TRBV7-9|NA|few
TGTGCCAGCAGCCAGGGATTCGGGAGGTCTGGAAACACCATATATTTT
CASSQGFGRSGNTIYF